Presented here are 5 T cell receptor beta chains from one specimen sequenced in a study of beta chain features in type 1 diabetes. General observations from the study: Shortening of TCRB CDR3s, moderate but significant, appeared in all four CD4+ subsets of Type 1 diabetes patients.

Expressed TCRB transcripts were sequenced, since all the RNA that had been isolated was reverse transcribed. Produced via immunoSEQ multiplex PCR; TCRdb's table is partial and in-frame only. The sample lists around 300,000 clones, approximately 15% occurring once. The antigens for these receptors are not known. Sequencing was carried out using naive CD4+ T cells from blood. Every receptor here comes from a man between 18 and 35 years old with type 1 diabetes.

This clone was detected only a few times. This chain uses TRBV28 with TRBJ2-3; TRBD1 matches 9 bases. The J segment lost 6 bases and the V segment lost 5 bases, leaving 9 bases of the junction unmatched. Looked up from germline, CDR1 is MDHEN and CDR2 is SYDVKM. The CDR3 is 15 amino acids. CDR3 bases: TGTGCCAGCAGTCCCGCCGGACAGGGGAGCGATACGCAGTATTTT. It specifies CASSPAGQGSDTQYF.

This clone has a handful of counts. V usage is TRBV14 and J usage is TRBJ1-4; D possibly corresponds to TRBD1 (5 bases). Trimming removed 1 base at V and 0 bases at J, with 9 bases between. The CDR3 has 16 residues. Germline lookup yields CDR1 SGHDN and CDR2 FVKESK. CDR3 DNA: TGTGCCAGCAGCCAAGTCGGGGGAGCAACTAATGAAAAACTGTTTTTT. This gives the protein CASSQVGGATNEKLFF.

The gene calls are TRBV5-4 and TRBJ2-1, with 9 bases aligning to TRBD1. Germline V gene sequence: CDR1 SGHNT, CDR2 YYREEE (reference sequence). The CDR3 has 13 amino acids. With 10 bases clipped from V and 6 bases from J, the junction kept 8 bases outside the gene matches. The CDR3 DNA follows: TGTGCCTCCCCGGGACAGGGTATCAATGAGCAGTTCTTC. As protein: CASPGQGINEQFF.

The DNA of the CDR3 is TGTGCCAGCAGTTATACCGACGGACACGCAGATACGCAGTATTTT. Amino acids: CASSYTDGHADTQYF. The V gene is TRBV6-5, the J gene TRBJ2-3; maybe TRBD1 (5 bases). V was shortened by 3 bases and J by 4 bases, with 14 bases between the two germline ends. Per germline, CDR1 MNHEY and CDR2 SVGAGI. The CDR3 extends over 15 amino acids.

The chain carries TRBV2 and TRBJ2-5; a weak D match, TRBD1 (7 bases). Germline-derived CDR1 and CDR2 are SNHLY and FYNNEI. V lost 4 bases to trimming and J lost 5 bases, with 14 bases between them. This CDR3 is 14 amino acids long. The DNA for the CDR3 is TGTGCCAGCAGTGGCAGGGGGGATACGGAGACCCAGTACTTC. It is translated as CASSGRGDTETQYF.